This record concerns one T cell receptor (beta chain) sequence. This sample was taken from a study of OX40 agonist ivuxolimab in advanced cancers. Assay: immunoSEQ multiplex PCR; the TCRdb copy retains only in-frame clones and omits some. The sample includes 72,000 or so clones, roughly 80% of them seen just once. Germline V gives CDR1 KGHSY, CDR2 FQNENV. Trimming shortened V by 0 bases and J by 2 bases, and 8 bases separated the two germline ends. The CDR3 sequence is 15 residues long. The clonotype originates from an adult with an advanced solid tumor such as melanoma, head and neck, liver or kidney cancer. The starting material was CD4+ or CD8+ T cells sorted from blood, obtained in a trial of the OX40 agonist ivuxolimab. The chain has TRBV16 and TRBJ1-3; D is unclear. For the CDR3, the DNA is TGTGCCAGCAGCCAATCGTGGCAGACTGGAAACACCATATATTTT. Protein sequence: CASSQSWQTGNTIYF.